One sample yielded the 18 T cell receptor beta chains listed below, sequenced in a study of blood T cells in healthy people across ages. Then a second PCR, running roughly 7 to 11 cycles, was carried out with a sample-barcoded 5' primer and a J-beta primer mix. MiXCR, applied by TCRdb to the 5' RACE reads, yields one record per CDR3 protein. In the table there are over a million distinct CDR3 sequences, around 40% of which are singletons. Source material: blood. Receptors originate from a woman between 18 and 29 years old in good health.

The table lists this clonotype with a few counts. This rearrangement joins TRBV15 to TRBJ2-4; TRBD2 agrees at 13 bases. The CDR3 length is 16 residues. The germline gives CDR1 LNHNV, CDR2 YYDKDF (reference sequence). Trimming took 1 base from V and 3 from J; bases not matched to a gene: 0. CDR3 region: CATSRGLAGGKNIQYF. CDR3 nucleotide sequence: TGTGCCACCAGCAGAGGACTAGCGGGGGGCAAAAACATTCAGTACTTC.

This clonotype has more than one count but fewer than ten. J is TRBJ2-3 and V is TRBV20-1, with a possible D match to TRBD2 (6 bases). This CDR3 is built from 15 residues. Deletions cut 2 bases from V and 4 bases from J, with 16 bases between. Germline V lookup: CDR1 DFQATT, CDR2 SNEGSKA (reference sequence). The CDR3 DNA follows: TGCAGTGCTAGACTATATACAGGAGGGGCAGATACGCAGTATTTT. Its protein product is CSARLYTGGADTQYF.

The CDR3 DNA reads TGTGCCAGCAGTTTATACAGGGGAGGCTCACCCCTCCACTTT. Protein: CASSLYRGGSPLHF. The V gene is TRBV28, the J gene TRBJ1-6, with TRBD1 identical over 7 bases. Per germline, CDR1 MDHEN and CDR2 SYDVKM. The CDR3 totals 14 residues. The V gene end was trimmed by 1 base and the J gene end by 10 bases; junction bases not matched to a gene: 4.

This chain joins TRBV4-3 and TRBJ2-3; D is possibly TRBD2 (6 bases). Trimming removed 5 bases at V and 5 bases at J, with 20 bases between. The germline V gene has CDR1 LGHNA and CDR2 YSLEER. The CDR3 spans 16 residues. CDR3 DNA sequence: TGCGCCAGCAGCGGACACCGGGGGACCCAGGGAGATACGCAGTATTTT. As protein: CASSGHRGTQGDTQYF.

V gene TRBV20-1 combines with J gene TRBJ1-2; D not certain. V lost 4 bases, J lost 7 bases, and 16 bases lay in between. CDR1 is DFQATT, CDR2 SNEGSKA, per germline (reference sequence). The CDR3 runs 13 residues. The CDR3 protein is CSAISEARSGYTF. CDR3 DNA: TGCAGTGCTATCTCTGAGGCGAGGAGTGGCTACACCTTC.

A remark on this clonotype: The junction departs from germline at one end; a sequencing error may be responsible. The V gene is TRBV12-3 or TRBV12-4, the J gene TRBJ1-3; D not resolved. The CDR3 totals 16 residues. The CDR3 nucleotides read TGTGCAAGCAGTACCCCTACGGGAGCGATTGGAAACACCATATATTTT. Its protein product is CASSTPTGAIGNTIYF.

This chain joins TRBV27 and TRBJ2-1; D not resolved. Germline-derived CDR1 and CDR2 are MNHEY and SMNVEV (reference sequence). The V end lost 8 bases, the J end lost 0 bases, and 14 bases lay between the germline ends. There are 15 residues in the CDR3. The CDR3 DNA follows: TGTGCCAGCGGTCGTGGGGTAAGCTCCTACAATGAGCAGTTCTTC. Translating it yields CASGRGVSSYNEQFF.

V gene TRBV10-3 combines with J gene TRBJ2-4; 8 nucleotides agree with TRBD1. The tail of the sequence fits TRBJ2-7 better, so the J call may be wrong. Germline V CDR1 and CDR2: ENHRY, SYGVKD. The CDR3 length is 15 residues. The CDR3 nucleotides are TGTGCCATCAGTGAGGCGGGACAGGTCAACTACGAGCAGTACTTC. Translating gives CAISEAGQVNYEQYF.

This clonotype was found a few times. This rearrangement joins TRBV4-3 to TRBJ2-3; 8 nucleotides line up with TRBD1. Germline V CDR1 and CDR2: LGHNA, YSLEER. This CDR3 spans 17 amino acids. The V gene end was trimmed by 0 bases and the J gene end by 2 bases; junction bases not matched to a gene: 7. The CDR3: CASSQDLVTGATDTQYF. CDR3 nucleotides: TGCGCCAGCAGCCAAGATCTCGTGACAGGGGCCACAGATACGCAGTATTTT.

This sequence joins TRBV30 and TRBJ2-2; unclear D gene. The CDR3 runs 9 residues. Germline CDR1 and CDR2: GTSNPN and SVGIG (reference sequence). The CDR3, as DNA: TGTCGAACGCCGGGGGAGCTGTTTTTT. This codes for CRTPGELFF.

This clonotype was counted between two and nine times. The chain combines TRBV11-1 with TRBJ1-2; 7 nucleotides match TRBD1. The CDR3 consists of 16 residues. Germline CDR1 SGHAT, CDR2 FQDESV (reference sequence). The V gene end was trimmed by 1 base and the J gene end by 6 bases; junction bases not matched to a gene: 11. CDR3: CASSLGAEDRDDGYTF. In DNA, the CDR3 is TGTGCCAGCAGCTTAGGGGCAGAAGACAGGGACGATGGCTACACCTTC.

This clonotype was counted at least ten times. CDR3 residues: CASSFGGSDTQYF. For the CDR3, the DNA is TGTGCCAGCAGTTTCGGGGGATCAGATACGCAGTATTTT. The V and J genes are TRBV13 and TRBJ2-3; D perhaps matches TRBD2 (6 bases). The V and J ends lost 6 bases and 4 bases respectively, with 11 bases between them. The germline V gene has CDR1 PRHDT and CDR2 FYEKMQ (reference sequence). This CDR3 is 13 amino acids long.

This clonotype occurred a few times. This chain joins TRBV12-3 or TRBV12-4 and TRBJ1-4; 7 bases are shared with TRBD1. The V and J ends lost 5 bases and 4 bases, in that order; junction bases with no gene match: 7. This CDR3 comprises 15 residues. The CDR3 region is CASSTRTGLNEKLFF. CDR3 DNA: TGTGCCAGCAGTACCCGGACAGGCCTTAATGAAAAACTGTTTTTT.

Many counts were recorded for this clonotype. The chain recombines TRBV4-2 with TRBJ2-1; unclear D gene. The CDR3 spans 15 residues. V lost 0 bases and J 9 bases, leaving 15 bases between the germline ends. Germline loops: CDR1 LGHNA, CDR2 YNFKEQ. Written as DNA, the CDR3 is TGTGCCAGCAGCCAAGATACCCCTAAGGTCTCTGAGCAGTTCTTC. Its protein product is CASSQDTPKVSEQFF.

The rearrangement uses TRBV6-5 and TRBJ2-5; 7 nucleotides match TRBD1. This CDR3 comprises 11 residues. Trimming at V came to 2 bases and at J to 12 bases, leaving 3 bases not matched to a gene. Germline V CDR1 and CDR2: MNHEY, SVGAGI. The CDR3 DNA follows: TGTGCCAGCAGTTACAGACAGGGAGAGTACTTC. Its protein product is CASSYRQGEYF.

The CDR3 nucleotides are TGCGCCAGCAGCCAATTGACAGGGGATGGAAACACCATATATTTT. Its protein is CASSQLTGDGNTIYF. This chain connects TRBV4-1 to TRBJ1-3, with 8 positions matching TRBD1. The germline CDR1 and CDR2 sequences are MGHRA and YSYEKL. V shed 2 bases and J 3 bases; nucleotides not matched to a gene: 3. The CDR3 sequence is 15 residues long.

Ten or more counts support this clonotype. The chain employs TRBV2 and TRBJ2-7; D is possibly TRBD1 or TRBD2 (5 bases each). The V end lost 0 bases, the J end lost 6 bases, and 12 bases lay between the germline ends. Germline-derived CDR1 and CDR2 are SNHLY and FYNNEI. This CDR3 comprises 14 residues. CDR3 sequence (DNA): TGTGCCAGCAGTGAAGCAATAACGGGACCCGAGCAGTACTTC. Translation gives CASSEAITGPEQYF.

The DNA for the CDR3 is TGCGCCAGCAGCCTTTCTGGACTGACCATGAACACTGAAGCTTTCTTT. Its translation is CASSLSGLTMNTEAFF. The chain recombines TRBV5-1 with TRBJ1-1; D gene ambiguous. The germline CDR1 and CDR2 sequences are SGHRS and YFSETQ. The CDR3 spans 16 residues. Trimming shortened V by 4 bases and J by 0 bases, and 16 bases separated the two germline ends.